This TCR beta chain derives from a study of regulatory T cells in long-lasting Graves disease. Study-level findings and limits: Fewer public clonotypes were shared by new patients (roughly 970) than by persistent patients (fewer than 3,000).

This clonotype has ten or more counts. No antigen is known for it. Arm-PCR of CDR3 regions and iRepertoire HTBI primers were the basis on which TCR beta libraries were built. TCRdb independently ran MiXCR on the multiplex PCR reads; one entry per CDR3 protein. The repertoire holds roughly 510,000 distinct CDR3 sequences, with roughly a sixth as singletons. This CDR3 is built from 14 residues. V was cut by 0 bases and J by 3 bases, with 9 bases left in between. The germline CDR1 and CDR2 sequences are LNHNV and YYDKDF (reference sequence). Time point given: newly diagnosed GD, antithyroid drugs for less than 3 months. Construction of the TCR library relied on RNA isolated from PBMCs. These same data were also listed under a study on T cells in Graves' hyperthyroidism and ophthalmopathy. That study adds: Blood shared most expanded thyroid clonotypes above 0.001.

The receptor's source is a man between 18 and 35 years old with Graves disease. This specimen consisted of peripheral blood mononuclear cells (PBMCs), obtained at new diagnosis, from a patient treated with antithyroid drugs. The gene calls are TRBV15 and TRBJ2-7; D gene ambiguous. CDR3 in amino acids: CATSREGAGYEQYF. CDR3 in DNA: TGTGCCACCAGCAGAGAGGGCGCCGGCTACGAGCAGTACTTC.